Sequencing of this T cell receptor (beta chain) was carried out in a study of Graves' ophthalmopathy and Graves' hyperthyroidism. V lost 2 bases and J lost 2; bases outside the gene matches: 5. The CDR3 loop spans 15 amino acids. CDR1 is MDHEN, CDR2 SYDVKM, per germline. RNA transcripts were the source from which TCR beta CDR3 regions were amplified. HTBI primers were used in a first-round RT-PCR, which preceded a second-round multiplex PCR. MiXCR was run by TCRdb on the multiplex PCR reads, yielding one entry per CDR3 protein. The table records 150,000 to 200,000 distinct CDR3 sequences, under 45% of them present only once. Fresh peripheral blood, roughly 10 ml, was the PBMC source.

This sequence originates from a man aged 25-45 years with Graves' ophthalmopathy. The sample consisted of peripheral blood. J is TRBJ2-7 and V is TRBV28; TRBD1 agrees at 8 bases. CDR3 amino acids: CASSLVGQAAYEQYF. In nucleotides, the CDR3 is TGTGCCAGCAGTTTAGTGGGACAGGCGGCCTACGAGCAGTACTTC.